Detailed here is one T cell receptor (beta chain). The data were obtained in a study of T cell responses to AZD1222 COVID-19 vaccine. The CDR3 has 15 amino acids. The V gene lost 4 bases and the J gene lost 7 bases, with 20 bases spanning the gap. Germline values: CDR1 MNHEY, CDR2 SVGEGT. Some clones are missing from TCRdb's copy, which holds only in-frame ones; the method was immunoSEQ multiplex PCR. The sample consists of 90,000 to 120,000 clones, 80% to 95% of them appearing once. The TCR was taken from an adult who received the AZD1222 COVID-19 vaccine. This chain connects TRBV6-2 or TRBV6-3 to TRBJ2-7; maybe TRBD1 (6 bases). This specimen was peripheral blood, taken 28 days after the second AZD1222 dose. CDR3 coding DNA: TGTGCCAGCAGTTTCTCTACAGGGCCCTTGGGAGAGCAGTACTTC. Amino acids: CASSFSTGPLGEQYF.